This passage covers 18 T cell receptor beta chains from one sample sequenced in a study of Ad26.COV2.S vaccination and SARS-CoV-2 variants. Assay used: immunoSEQ multiplex PCR; TCRdb lists only in-frame clones, some missing. The sample has more than 120,000 clones; roughly 89% are singletons. The material sequenced was peripheral blood, taken after recovery from COVID-19. These receptors all come from a human donor who had recovered from COVID-19.

The genes are TRBV6-5 and TRBJ2-2; D is unresolved. V was shortened by 0 bases and J by 5 bases, with 1 base between the two germline ends. This CDR3 is 12 amino acids long. Germline lookup yields CDR1 MNHEY and CDR2 SVGAGI. CDR3 DNA sequence: TGTGCCAGCAGTTACTCGACCGGGGAGCTGTTTTTT. Its protein is CASSYSTGELFF.

The chain employs TRBV2 and TRBJ1-2, with TRBD1 as a possible D gene (5 bases). In germline, CDR1 is SNHLY, CDR2 FYNNEI. The CDR3 consists of 14 residues. Trimming shortened V by 4 bases and J by 0 bases, and 9 bases separated the two germline ends. DNA for the CDR3: TGTGCCAGCAGTGGCAGGGTTTCTAACTATGGCTACACCTTC. This translates into CASSGRVSNYGYTF.

The chain has TRBV27 and TRBJ1-2; D not resolved. CDR3 length equals 15 residues. Germline CDR1 MNHEY, CDR2 SMNVEV (reference sequence). The V gene lost 7 bases and the J gene lost 4 bases, with 19 bases spanning the gap. This CDR3 is CASKPAQVRSYGYTF. The DNA of the CDR3 is TGTGCCAGCAAGCCTGCCCAGGTGCGCAGCTATGGCTACACCTTC.

Only one count was recorded for this clone. This chain connects TRBV18 to TRBJ1-5; 7 nucleotides match TRBD1. This CDR3 contains 16 residues. Germline CDR1 is KGHSH and CDR2 is LQKENI. With 3 bases clipped from V and 4 bases from J, the junction kept 9 bases outside the gene matches. The CDR3 loop reads CASSPAGTVFNQPQHF. The CDR3 coding sequence is TGTGCCAGCTCACCGGCCGGGACAGTCTTTAATCAGCCCCAGCATTTT.

J is TRBJ2-1 and V is TRBV24-1, with 12 bases fitting TRBD2. V was clipped by 2 bases and J by 5 bases; unmatched bases: 6. The V gene's germline CDR1 is KGHDR and CDR2 SFDVKD. The CDR3 covers 17 residues. The CDR3 spells CATSDSGLAGTHNEQFF. The DNA for the CDR3 is TGTGCCACCAGTGATTCCGGACTAGCGGGGACTCACAATGAGCAGTTCTTC.

The V gene is TRBV7-9, the J gene TRBJ1-6; no clear D. Trimming shortened V by 0 bases and J by 11 bases, and 11 bases separated the two germline ends. The CDR3 sequence is 14 residues long. The germline gives CDR1 SEHNR, CDR2 FQNEAQ (reference sequence). CDR3 sequence reads: CASSLAQESTPLHF. The CDR3 nucleotides are TGTGCCAGCAGCTTAGCGCAGGAATCGACACCCCTCCACTTT.

V gene TRBV28 combines with J gene TRBJ1-2; weak D call: TRBD1 (5 bases). Looked up from germline, CDR1 is MDHEN and CDR2 is SYDVKM. The CDR3 loop spans 13 amino acids. V lost 10 bases and J 7 bases, leaving 19 bases between the germline ends. Written as DNA, the CDR3 is TGTGCCACCACCTTGGGGGGATTTCCTGGCTACACCTTC. Amino acid sequence: CATTLGGFPGYTF.

The sample holds one count of this clone. The CDR3 region has the DNA TGTGCCAGCAGCTTACTGATAGGATTTAATGAAAAACTGTTTTTT. This translates into CASSLLIGFNEKLFF. The rearrangement joins TRBV7-9 to TRBJ1-4; D gene unclear. CDR1 SEHNR and CDR2 FQNEAQ come from the germline V gene (reference sequence). V gave up 2 bases and J gave up 4 bases, with 11 bases separating them. The CDR3 covers 15 residues.

V is TRBV7-9 and J is TRBJ1-6, with D possibly matching TRBD1 (5 bases). CDR3 length: 16 residues. CDR1 and CDR2 from the germline V gene are SEHNR and FQNEAQ (reference sequence). V lost 5 bases and J lost 7, with 18 bases in between. Written as DNA, the CDR3 is TGTGCCAGCAGCCCTACCCAGGGTCCCGCGAATTCACCCCTCCACTTT. Translated: CASSPTQGPANSPLHF.

The rearrangement links TRBV19 to TRBJ1-2; unclear D gene. The CDR3 is 14 amino acids. Germline CDR1 reads LNHDA; CDR2 reads SQIVND (reference sequence). V gave up 5 bases and J gave up 6 bases, with 16 bases separating them. The CDR3 sequence is CASSPLRRYNGYTF. The CDR3 coding sequence is TGTGCCAGTAGTCCCCTCAGGAGGTACAATGGCTACACCTTC.

The V call is TRBV2, the J call TRBJ2-4; 7 positions agree with TRBD1. The CDR3 extends over 15 amino acids. Germline trimming cut 2 bases from V and 6 bases from J; bases unmatched to any gene: 7. In germline, CDR1 is SNHLY, CDR2 FYNNEI. The CDR3 here is CASSELVGTANIQYF. CDR3 in DNA: TGTGCCAGCAGTGAATTAGTTGGGACAGCAAACATTCAGTACTTC.

This chain connects TRBV7-8 to TRBJ1-1, with a possible D match to TRBD1 (5 bases). CDR3 length: 14 amino acids. V gave up 1 base and J gave up 1 base, with 7 bases separating them. The V gene's germline CDR1 is SGHVS and CDR2 FQNEAQ. The CDR3 DNA follows: TGTGCCAGCAGCTTAGTCCAGGGGAACACTGAAGCTTTCTTT. It is translated as CASSLVQGNTEAFF.

The chain couples TRBV5-1 to TRBJ2-5; D perhaps matches TRBD1 (6 bases). V was clipped by 0 bases and J by 0 bases, with 12 bases between them. This CDR3 is built from 16 residues. Germline CDR1 reads SGHRS; CDR2 reads YFSETQ. CDR3 coding DNA: TGCGCCAGCAGCTTGGGGATGGGGGCAAACCAAGAGACCCAGTACTTC. This sequence encodes CASSLGMGANQETQYF.

The J gene is TRBJ1-4, the V gene TRBV5-1; D is ambiguous. CDR3 length equals 17 residues. Germline assignment: CDR1 SGHRS and CDR2 YFSETQ. Between the trimmed V and J ends, which lost 0 bases and 6 bases, there was a span of 18 bases. Here the CDR3 reads CASSLAGSGGRYEKLFF. CDR3 sequence (DNA): TGCGCCAGCAGCTTGGCAGGATCCGGAGGGCGCTATGAAAAACTGTTTTTT.

This chain links TRBV6-5 with TRBJ1-4; 7 positions agree with TRBD1. V was pared by 5 bases and J by 8 bases, with 11 bases of the junction left unmatched. This CDR3 has 15 residues. CDR1 MNHEY and CDR2 SVGAGI come from the germline V gene. As DNA, the CDR3 is TGTGCCAGCAGTCCTAGGGGGCTCAATGGGGAAAAACTGTTTTTT. Amino acid sequence: CASSPRGLNGEKLFF.

This chain links TRBV29-1 with TRBJ2-1; D is undetermined. CDR1 is SQVTM and CDR2 is ANQGSEA in the germline V gene. Trimming removed 6 bases from V and 6 bases from J, with 18 bases in between. The CDR3 totals 14 residues. The CDR3 sequence: CSVPAVWTSNEQFF. As DNA, the CDR3 is TGCAGCGTCCCCGCCGTTTGGACGAGCAATGAGCAGTTCTTC.

The chain combines TRBV28 with TRBJ1-3, with 7 bases aligning to TRBD1. Germline CDR1 MDHEN, CDR2 SYDVKM. This CDR3 has 14 residues. J gave up 8 bases and V 5 bases, and 9 bases lay outside the gene matches. The CDR3 coding sequence is TGTGCCAGCAGTGCCCCAGGGACAGTAGACACCATATATTTT. The encoded protein is CASSAPGTVDTIYF. Together with reference TRBV28 and TRBJ1-3, the CDR3 gives the full variable domain: DVKVTQSSRYLVKRTGEKVFLECVQDMDHENMFWYRQDPGLGLRLIYFSYDVKMKEKGDIPEGYSVSREKKERFSLILESASTNQTSMYLCASSAPGTVDTIYFGEGSWLTVV.

The chain recombines TRBV6-1 with TRBJ2-7; D is ambiguous. CDR1 is MNHNS and CDR2 is SASEGT in the germline V gene. V gave up 2 bases and J gave up 3 bases, with 11 bases separating them. The CDR3 is made up of 14 amino acids. The CDR3 sequence is CASSELEQIYEQYF. The CDR3 DNA reads TGTGCCAGCAGTGAATTGGAACAGATCTACGAGCAGTACTTC.